The 19 T cell receptor beta chains in this list originate from one sample, sequenced in a study of immune cell composition in non-small cell lung cancer. The table came from immunoSEQ multiplex PCR; TCRdb's copy has only in-frame clones and leaves some out. The sample includes under 3,000 clones, roughly 80% seen only once; the top ten take 15% to 20%. The normal lung sample lay at least 3 cm, and maximally far, from the tumour. Material for sequencing was non-adjacent lung tissue. Source of these receptors: a human donor with non-small cell lung cancer.

CDR3 in DNA: TGTGCCAGCAGCCTACAGGGGGCCTGGTCACCCCTCCACTTT. Residues: CASSLQGAWSPLHF. The chain links TRBV7-9 to TRBJ1-6; 9 nucleotides align to TRBD1. CDR1 and CDR2 from the germline V gene are SEHNR and FQNEAQ (reference sequence). This CDR3 contains 14 residues. The V segment lost 5 bases and the J segment 10 bases; nucleotides outside the gene matches: 6. Full variable domain (rest looked up from reference TRBV7-9 and TRBJ1-6): DTGVSQNPRHKITKRGQNVTFRCDPISEHNRLYWYRQTLGQGPEFLTYFQNEAQLEKSRLLSDRFSAERPKGSFSTLEIQRTEQGDSAMYLCASSLQGAWSPLHFGNGTRLTVT.

This clone was counted once. This chain links TRBV11-3 with TRBJ2-2; D unclear. CDR1 SGHNT and CDR2 YENEEA come from the germline V gene. The CDR3 sequence is 13 residues long. Deletions cut 0 bases from V and 6 bases from J, with 5 bases between. CDR3 in amino acids: CASSLDYAGELFF. In DNA, the CDR3 is TGTGCCAGCAGCTTAGATTATGCCGGGGAGCTGTTTTTT.

The V and J genes are TRBV11-2 and TRBJ2-7; unclear D gene. CDR1 SGHAT and CDR2 FQNNGV come from the germline V gene. The CDR3 is 15 amino acids. V was shortened by 5 bases and J by 5 bases, with 19 bases between the two germline ends. The CDR3 sequence is CASSPGWQAQNEQYF. The CDR3 DNA sequence: TGTGCCAGCAGCCCAGGATGGCAGGCCCAAAACGAGCAGTACTTC.

This clone was picked up one time. V gene TRBV7-8 combines with J gene TRBJ1-3; 8 bases fit TRBD1. The trim removed 5 bases at V and 4 bases at J, leaving 7 bases unmatched. The CDR3 length is 15 residues. Germline lookup yields CDR1 SGHVS and CDR2 FQNEAQ. The CDR3 spells CASSPQGEVGNTIYF. CDR3 DNA: TGTGCCAGCAGCCCACAGGGGGAGGTCGGAAACACCATATATTTT.

The J gene is TRBJ2-6, the V gene TRBV29-1; D unresolved. CDR3 length: 16 amino acids. Germline values: CDR1 SQVTM, CDR2 ANQGSEA. The V end lost 2 bases, the J end lost 1 base, and 12 bases lay between the germline ends. This CDR3 is CSVERDIGSGANVLTF. The CDR3 DNA reads TGCAGCGTTGAAAGAGACATTGGGTCTGGGGCCAACGTCCTGACTTTC.

This chain joins TRBV29-1 and TRBJ2-3, with TRBD1 matching over 10 bases. Germline values: CDR1 SQVTM, CDR2 ANQGSEA. V was clipped by 5 bases and J by 6 bases; unmatched bases: 8. CDR3 length equals 14 residues. The CDR3 sequence is CSVFPGQGLDTQYF. Written as DNA, the CDR3 is TGCAGCGTTTTCCCGGGACAGGGGTTGGATACGCAGTATTTT.

V and J are TRBV11-2 and TRBJ2-5, with 11 nucleotides matching TRBD2. The CDR3 spans 17 residues. Germline CDR1 and CDR2: SGHAT and FQNNGV. V dropped 1 base and J dropped 4; count of bases not matched to a gene: 8. The chain's CDR3 is CASSLGELAGAGETQYF. DNA for the CDR3: TGTGCCAGCAGCTTAGGTGAACTAGCGGGAGCGGGAGAGACCCAGTACTTC.

V gene TRBV5-4 combines with J gene TRBJ1-6; D possibly corresponds to TRBD1 (5 bases). Germline values: CDR1 SGHNT, CDR2 YYREEE (reference sequence). Trimming left V 4 bases short and J 7 bases short, with 12 bases between. CDR3 length: 14 amino acids. CDR3 sequence: CASSPDGGNSPLHF. The CDR3 bases are TGTGCCAGCAGCCCGGACGGGGGGAATTCACCCCTCCACTTT.

This clone was counted only a few times. The chain uses TRBV28 and TRBJ1-1; 9 bases agree with TRBD1. CDR1 MDHEN and CDR2 SYDVKM come from the germline V gene. This CDR3 comprises 14 residues. The V and J ends lost 6 bases and 2 bases, in that order; junction bases with no gene match: 4. The CDR3 region is CASRTGGGNTEAFF. CDR3 DNA: TGTGCCAGCAGGACAGGGGGGGGAAACACTGAAGCTTTCTTT.

The V and J genes are TRBV30 and TRBJ1-2; D is undetermined. The V gene lost 0 bases and the J gene lost 5 bases, with 13 bases spanning the gap. The germline CDR1 and CDR2 sequences are GTSNPN and SVGIG (reference sequence). The CDR3 runs to 14 residues. DNA for the CDR3: TGTGCCTGGAGTGTAGCTATGGGAGCGTATGGCTACACCTTC. Translating it yields CAWSVAMGAYGYTF.

The V and J genes are TRBV7-3 and TRBJ1-1, with 7 bases lining up with TRBD1. The V segment lost 2 bases and the J segment 3 bases; nucleotides outside the gene matches: 6. Germline V CDR1 and CDR2: SGHTA, FQGTGA. The CDR3 has 15 residues. This chain's CDR3 is CASSLSGDSYTEAFF. CDR3 DNA: TGTGCCAGCAGCTTATCGGGGGACAGCTACACTGAAGCTTTCTTT.

The chain is built from TRBV6-5 and TRBJ2-4; TRBD2 might be the D (5 bases). This CDR3 contains 15 residues. Germline lookup yields CDR1 MNHEY and CDR2 SVGAGI. V was clipped by 0 bases and J by 0 bases, with 6 bases between them. The DNA of the CDR3 is TGTGCCAGCAGTTACTCGGACTCAGCCAAAAACATTCAGTACTTC. It is translated as CASSYSDSAKNIQYF.

J is TRBJ1-3 and V is TRBV7-2; D unresolved. CDR1 and CDR2 from the germline V gene are SGHTA and FQGNSA. Between the trimmed V and J ends, which lost 2 bases and 8 bases, there was a span of 10 bases. The CDR3 runs 13 residues. The CDR3 is CASSLNSRDTIYF. The CDR3 DNA sequence: TGTGCCAGCAGCTTAAATTCGCGGGACACCATATATTTT.

CDR3 protein: CASSETTGDNSPLHF. In DNA form, the CDR3 reads TGTGCCAGCAGCGAAACCACAGGGGATAATTCACCCCTCCACTTT. The rearrangement joins TRBV6-1 to TRBJ1-6; 7 positions match TRBD1. This CDR3 spans 15 amino acids. Germline V gives CDR1 MNHNS, CDR2 SASEGT. With V trimmed by 6 bases and J by 5 bases, 7 bases remained unmatched.

V is TRBV6-1 and J is TRBJ2-7; D call uncertain. The CDR3 is 13 amino acids. Germline-derived CDR1 and CDR2 are MNHNS and SASEGT. V lost 1 base and J 3 bases, leaving 7 bases between the germline ends. Here the CDR3 reads CASSEGRYYEQYF. DNA for the CDR3: TGTGCCAGCAGTGAAGGGCGGTACTACGAGCAGTACTTC.

The rearrangement links TRBV18 to TRBJ2-5, with 7 bases lining up with TRBD2. Germline CDR1 KGHSH, CDR2 LQKENI. V dropped 6 bases and J dropped 5; count of bases not matched to a gene: 6. The CDR3 covers 13 residues. DNA of the CDR3: TGTGCCAGCTCCCACGGGGGGAAGGAGACCCAGTACTTC. Its translation: CASSHGGKETQYF.

J is TRBJ2-7 and V is TRBV19; a weak D match, TRBD1 (5 bases). Germline CDR1 is LNHDA and CDR2 is SQIVND (reference sequence). Trimming shortened V by 1 base and J by 2 bases, and 6 bases separated the two germline ends. This CDR3 is 13 amino acids long. The CDR3 sequence: CASSIGRAYEQYF. CDR3 nucleotide sequence: TGTGCCAGTAGTATAGGCAGGGCCTACGAGCAGTACTTC.

The chain couples TRBV5-5 to TRBJ2-7, with 7 bases identical to TRBD1. CDR1 is SGHKS, CDR2 YYEKEE, per germline (reference sequence). With V trimmed by 4 bases and J by 2 bases, 9 bases remained unmatched. The CDR3 is 15 amino acids. The CDR3 loop is CASSTTDRLAYEQYF. The DNA for the CDR3 is TGTGCCAGCAGCACCACGGACAGGTTAGCCTACGAGCAGTACTTC.

The chain combines TRBV18 with TRBJ2-7; TRBD1 matches at 8 bases. This CDR3 has 14 residues. V gave up 5 bases and J gave up 2 bases; unmatched junction bases: 5. In germline, CDR1 is KGHSH, CDR2 LQKENI. CDR3 residues: CASSSSTGAYEQYF. Written as DNA, the CDR3 is TGTGCCAGCTCATCATCGACAGGGGCCTACGAGCAGTACTTC.